The 15 T cell receptor beta chains reported below all come from one sample, sequenced in a study of blood T cell repertoires in COVID-19. Assay: immunoSEQ multiplex PCR; the TCRdb copy retains only in-frame clones and omits some. The repertoire includes fewer than 300,000 clones, approximately 90% of them detected once, and roughly 6% sits in the top ten. The specimen sequenced was peripheral blood. All receptors come from a woman aged 45 to 65 with COVID-19, enrolled during active disease.

The chain has TRBV7-3 and TRBJ2-2, with 9 positions matching TRBD2. V shed 5 bases and J 6 bases; nucleotides not matched to a gene: 10. The CDR3 has 16 amino acids. Germline CDR1 SGHTA, CDR2 FQGTGA. CDR3 residues: CASSLIAGVGAGELFF. The DNA of the CDR3 is TGTGCCAGCAGCCTCATAGCGGGAGTGGGCGCCGGGGAGCTGTTTTTT.

The rearrangement uses TRBV7-9 and TRBJ1-1; 8 bases agree with TRBD1. The CDR3 loop spans 17 amino acids. V shed 5 bases, J shed 0 bases, and the junction held 11 bases outside the gene matches. Germline V gives CDR1 SEHNR, CDR2 FQNEAQ (reference sequence). This CDR3 reads CASSAVSMDRVNTEAFF. The DNA of the CDR3 is TGTGCCAGCAGCGCGGTTTCGATGGACAGGGTGAACACTGAAGCTTTCTTT.

V gene TRBV20-1 combines with J gene TRBJ1-1; no clear D gene. The germline V gene encodes CDR1 DFQATT and CDR2 SNEGSKA (reference sequence). Deletions cut 0 bases from V and 8 bases from J, with 4 bases between. The CDR3 length is 10 residues. CDR3 amino acids: CSARDREAFF. Here the CDR3 DNA reads TGCAGTGCTAGAGACAGGGAAGCTTTCTTT.

The rearrangement uses TRBV7-2 and TRBJ1-5; TRBD1 agrees at 8 bases. V lost 5 bases to trimming and J lost 9 bases; unmatched junction nucleotides: 3. The germline CDR1 and CDR2 sequences are SGHTA and FQGNSA. This CDR3 has 12 residues. CDR3 sequence reads: CASSRTGGPQHF. In DNA form, the CDR3 reads TGTGCCAGCAGCCGAACAGGGGGGCCCCAGCATTTT.

In its sample, this clone was seen once. This chain joins TRBV5-4 and TRBJ2-7; 7 bases fit TRBD2. Germline V CDR1 and CDR2: SGHNT, YYREEE (reference sequence). The CDR3 contains 13 residues. Trimming cost V 5 bases and J 3 bases; bases outside gene matches: 5. The CDR3: CASRTWTSYEQYF. CDR3 DNA sequence: TGTGCCAGCAGAACGTGGACTAGCTACGAGCAGTACTTC.

This clone came up once. The J gene is TRBJ2-7, the V gene TRBV24-1; no clear D gene. Trimming stripped 7 bases from V and 5 bases from J, with 14 bases between. The CDR3 has 13 residues. Germline CDR1 is KGHDR and CDR2 is SFDVKD. The DNA of the CDR3 is TGTGCCACCAGCCTCCGGAGCTTGGACGAGCAGTACTTC. Residues: CATSLRSLDEQYF.

The V call is TRBV11-3, the J call TRBJ2-5; 8 positions match TRBD2. Germline V gives CDR1 SGHNT, CDR2 YENEEA. The CDR3 is 16 residues long. J gave up 1 base and V 2 bases, and 6 bases lay outside the gene matches. Here the CDR3 reads CASSLSGGRLQETQYF. The CDR3 nucleotides read TGTGCCAGCAGCTTATCCGGCGGGAGGCTCCAAGAGACCCAGTACTTC. Full variable domain (outside the CDR3, taken from reference TRBV11-3 and TRBJ2-5): EAGVVQSPRYKIIEKKQPVAFWCNPISGHNTLYWYLQNLGQGPELLIRYENEEAVDDSQLPKDRFSAERLKGVDSTLKIQPAELGDSAVYLCASSLSGGRLQETQYFGPGTRLLVL.

CDR3: CASSLRQGGNTGELFF. The CDR3 DNA sequence: TGCGCCAGCAGCTTGCGACAGGGCGGGAACACCGGGGAGCTGTTTTTT. This chain joins TRBV5-1 and TRBJ2-2, with 7 bases lining up with TRBD1. Trimming cost V 1 base and J 1 base; bases outside gene matches: 4. Germline CDR1 is SGHRS and CDR2 is YFSETQ. The CDR3 runs 16 residues.

The chain links TRBV10-1 to TRBJ2-2, with 11 positions matching TRBD2. The CDR3 consists of 15 residues. V was pared by 5 bases and J by 3 bases, with 2 bases of the junction left unmatched. Germline CDR1 WNHNN, CDR2 SYGVQD (reference sequence). CDR3 loop: CASSKLAGDTGELFF. The CDR3 DNA follows: TGCGCCAGCAGTAAACTAGCGGGAGACACCGGGGAGCTGTTTTTT.

This clone was seen more than once but under ten times. The V and J genes are TRBV11-2 and TRBJ1-5, with a weak D call TRBD1 (5 bases). This CDR3 spans 14 amino acids. The V end lost 2 bases, the J end lost 3 bases, and 8 bases lay between the germline ends. Germline V gene sequence: CDR1 SGHAT, CDR2 FQNNGV. CDR3 nucleotide sequence: TGTGCCAGCAGCTTAACACAGGTCAATCAGCCCCAGCATTTT. It codes for CASSLTQVNQPQHF.

This chain links TRBV5-4 with TRBJ2-2; possibly TRBD2 for D (6 bases). This CDR3 has 15 residues. V gave up 2 bases and J gave up 7 bases, with 15 bases separating them. Germline assignment: CDR1 SGHNT and CDR2 YYREEE (reference sequence). The CDR3 here is CASSFGLATVGELFF. The DNA for the CDR3 is TGTGCCAGCAGCTTTGGCCTAGCGACCGTCGGGGAGCTGTTTTTT.

The chain has TRBV2 and TRBJ2-7; 12 bases align to TRBD2. Per germline, CDR1 SNHLY and CDR2 FYNNEI. V gave up 3 bases and J gave up 5 bases; unmatched junction bases: 14. There are 18 residues in the CDR3. DNA of the CDR3: TGTGCCAGCAGTGACGGGAAGTTGACTAGCGGGAGTTTCGACGAGCAGTACTTC. Translating it yields CASSDGKLTSGSFDEQYF.

This clone was recorded only once. The CDR3 bases are TGTGCCAGCAGTTTGACACAGGGGGAAGAAAAACTGTTTTTT. Amino acids: CASSLTQGEEKLFF. The chain recombines TRBV28 with TRBJ1-4; the match to TRBD1 covers 8 bases. Trimming removed 3 bases from V and 8 bases from J; junction bases left unmatched: 5. Germline V gene data show CDR1 as MDHEN and CDR2 as SYDVKM. This CDR3 spans 14 amino acids.

The J gene is TRBJ2-5, the V gene TRBV5-4, with D maybe TRBD1 (6 bases). Germline CDR1 and CDR2: SGHNT and YYREEE (reference sequence). The CDR3 covers 14 residues. V was shortened by 0 bases and J by 2 bases, with 8 bases between the two germline ends. CDR3 in DNA: TGTGCCAGCAGCTTGGCCGGACAGCAAGAGACCCAGTACTTC. Its translation is CASSLAGQQETQYF. Variable domain in full (rest from reference TRBV5-4 and TRBJ2-5): ETGVTQSPTHLIKTRGQQVTLRCSSQSGHNTVSWYQQALGQGPQFIFQYYREEENGRGNFPPRFSGLQFPNYSSELNVNALELDDSALYLCASSLAGQQETQYFGPGTRLLVL.

The V gene is TRBV10-3, the J gene TRBJ1-5, with 7 bases lining up with TRBD1. In germline, CDR1 is ENHRY, CDR2 SYGVKD. This CDR3 comprises 16 residues. The trim removed 2 bases at V and 3 bases at J, leaving 7 bases unmatched. Here the CDR3 reads CAISEGQGGINQPQHF. CDR3 DNA sequence: TGTGCCATCAGTGAGGGGCAGGGGGGAATCAATCAGCCCCAGCATTTT.